This entry features one TCR beta chain sequence. What it binds is unknown. The data stem from a study of T cell responses to AZD1222 COVID-19 vaccine. The CDR3 totals 14 residues. CDR1 is SGHTA, CDR2 FQGTGA, per germline. V dropped 2 bases and J dropped 2 bases, with 6 bases sitting between them. TCRdb's table, derived via immunoSEQ multiplex PCR, lists solely in-frame clones and lacks some. The sample consists of about 140,000 clones, just over 90% of them appearing once. Findings of the study overall: There were repertoire samples only from the period after the peak T cell response. Two doses of AZD1222 preceded a rise in Spike-specific TCR breadth and depth.

This chain joins TRBV7-3 and TRBJ2-2; D is ambiguous. Material: peripheral blood, obtained on day 0 of MenACWY control vaccination. The sequence was obtained from an adult in good health. The CDR3 region is CASSLSSNTGELFF. For the CDR3, the DNA is TGTGCCAGCAGCTTATCCAGCAACACCGGGGAGCTGTTTTTT.